The 24 T cell receptor beta chains presented below share a single source sample, sequenced in a study of cytomegalovirus exposure and HLA in healthy donors. TCRdb's copy holds only in-frame clones and misses some; the assay was immunoSEQ multiplex PCR. The sample lists 150,000 to 180,000 clones; about 86% were seen once. Sequenced sample: PBMCs. Every receptor here comes from a human donor in good health.

The DNA of the CDR3 is TGTGCCAGTAGTATAGAGAGTTACGGTCAGCCCCAGCATTTT. As protein: CASSIESYGQPQHF. V and J are TRBV19 and TRBJ1-5; D not certain. The ends were cut back, 0 bases at V and 6 bases at J, with 9 bases in the middle. The CDR3 runs 14 residues. CDR1 LNHDA and CDR2 SQIVND come from the germline V gene (reference sequence).

The rearrangement links TRBV6-6 to TRBJ2-7; D gene uncertain. The V end lost 2 bases, the J end lost 2 bases, and 13 bases lay between the germline ends. This CDR3 has 15 amino acids. Germline CDR1 is MNHNY and CDR2 is SVGAGI (reference sequence). CDR3: CASSYRPTKTYEQYF. In DNA, the CDR3 is TGTGCCAGCAGTTACCGCCCGACAAAAACCTACGAGCAGTACTTC.

The rearrangement links TRBV7-3 to TRBJ1-1; D may be TRBD1 (6 bases). The ends were cut back, 3 bases at V and 4 bases at J, with 15 bases in the middle. Germline CDR1 is SGHTA and CDR2 is FQGTGA. The CDR3 extends over 15 amino acids. The CDR3 sequence: CASSFRPDRLTEAFF. The CDR3 bases are TGTGCCAGCAGCTTCCGGCCGGACAGACTCACTGAAGCTTTCTTT.

In this sample, this clone turned up a few times. The rearrangement joins TRBV28 to TRBJ2-7; possible D gene TRBD2, 6 bases. V gave up 1 base and J gave up 0 bases, with 10 bases separating them. Looked up from germline, CDR1 is MDHEN and CDR2 is SYDVKM. The CDR3 is 15 amino acids. The CDR3 DNA reads TGTGCCAGCAGTTTATCGGGAGCCAGCTCCTACGAGCAGTACTTC. This translates into CASSLSGASSYEQYF.

This clone showed up just once. The V and J genes are TRBV9 and TRBJ1-3; TRBD1 matches 8 bases. Germline loops: CDR1 SGDLS, CDR2 YYNGEE. V dropped 4 bases and J dropped 0; count of bases not matched to a gene: 6. The CDR3 has 16 residues. This CDR3 reads CASSPQDRVSGNTIYF. The DNA of the CDR3 is TGTGCCAGCAGCCCCCAGGACAGGGTCTCTGGAAACACCATATATTTT.

The chain links TRBV5-1 to TRBJ2-4, with D possibly TRBD1 on 5 matching bases. The V end was cut by 0 bases, the J end by 8 bases, with 12 bases between. The CDR3 spans 14 residues. Germline CDR1 reads SGHRS; CDR2 reads YFSETQ. The CDR3 sequence is CASSLEGRADIQYF. The CDR3 DNA reads TGCGCCAGCAGCTTGGAGGGCAGGGCGGACATTCAGTACTTC.

V and J are TRBV5-1 and TRBJ2-1, with 9 bases that match TRBD2. The V gene end was trimmed by 0 bases and the J gene end by 10 bases; junction bases not matched to a gene: 11. The CDR3 extends over 16 amino acids. Germline V gene lookup returns CDR1 SGHRS and CDR2 YFSETQ. CDR3 sequence reads: CASSLAQSSGTGEQFF. For the CDR3, the DNA is TGCGCCAGCAGCTTGGCGCAGTCTAGCGGGACGGGCGAGCAGTTCTTC.

The rearrangement joins TRBV6-1 to TRBJ2-1; TRBD2 is a possible D gene (6 bases). The CDR3 totals 15 residues. CDR1 and CDR2 from the germline V gene are MNHNS and SASEGT. V lost 4 bases and J 4 bases, leaving 14 bases between the germline ends. CDR3 loop: CASSAGLAVYNEQFF. CDR3 nucleotide sequence: TGTGCCAGCAGTGCGGGACTGGCAGTTTACAATGAGCAGTTCTTC.

This clone came up a few times. This specimen includes other DNA sequences encoding the same CDR3. This sequence joins TRBV19 and TRBJ1-5, with D perhaps matching TRBD1 (5 bases). Germline CDR1 and CDR2: LNHDA and SQIVND (reference sequence). This CDR3 comprises 14 residues. Trimming took 2 bases from V and 1 from J, leaving 6 bases between them. CDR3 loop: CASSIRGSNQPQHF. CDR3 DNA sequence: TGTGCCAGTAGTATACGGGGGAGCAATCAGCCCCAGCATTTT.

The V call is TRBV7-2, the J call TRBJ2-2, with a weak D call TRBD1 (6 bases). Trimming took off 6 bases at V and 4 bases at J, with 12 bases between the two ends. Germline CDR1 SGHTA, CDR2 FQGNSA. The CDR3 contains 14 residues. CDR3 nucleotide sequence: TGTGCCAGCAGTCAGAACAGGGCCACCGGGGAGCTGTTTTTT. Translating gives CASSQNRATGELFF.

The chain combines TRBV30 with TRBJ2-3; no reliable D call. V shed 4 bases and J shed 0 bases, with 8 bases lying between them. The CDR3 is 13 amino acids. Germline V gene data show CDR1 as GTSNPN and CDR2 as SVGIG (reference sequence). As DNA, the CDR3 is TGTGCCTGGAAGCGCCCTAGCACAGATACGCAGTATTTT. It codes for CAWKRPSTDTQYF.

The chain has TRBV6-1 and TRBJ1-5; 9 bases map to TRBD1. The CDR3 totals 15 residues. Looked up from germline, CDR1 is MNHNS and CDR2 is SASEGT. With 5 bases clipped from V and 6 bases from J, the junction kept 8 bases outside the gene matches. The CDR3: CASSSDRGASQPQHF. DNA of the CDR3: TGTGCCAGCAGTTCGGACAGGGGTGCGAGTCAGCCCCAGCATTTT.

V usage is TRBV7-2 and J usage is TRBJ1-1, with D unresolved. The CDR3 spans 13 residues. From germline, CDR1 is SGHTA and CDR2 FQGNSA. V was trimmed by 5 bases and J by 5 bases, leaving 12 bases between them. In DNA form, the CDR3 reads TGTGCCAGCAGCCCCTTAATAACTACTGAAGCTTTCTTT. This codes for CASSPLITTEAFF.

V and J are TRBV19 and TRBJ2-1; 12 nucleotides line up with TRBD2. CDR3 length: 19 amino acids. V lost 1 base and J lost 0; bases outside the gene matches: 7. Germline V CDR1 and CDR2: LNHDA, SQIVND (reference sequence). The CDR3 loop reads CASSIASGGAVSSYNEQFF. The CDR3 DNA sequence: TGTGCCAGTAGTATAGCTAGCGGGGGGGCCGTGAGCTCCTACAATGAGCAGTTCTTC.

J is TRBJ1-2 and V is TRBV19; 10 nucleotides align to TRBD1. V lost 3 bases and J lost 6; bases outside the gene matches: 16. The CDR3 loop spans 18 amino acids. Germline V gives CDR1 LNHDA, CDR2 SQIVND (reference sequence). CDR3 in DNA: TGTGCCAGTAGTATCTCCGTATCACCCGGGACAGGGGATGATGGCTACACCTTC. Its translation: CASSISVSPGTGDDGYTF.

The chain uses TRBV25-1 and TRBJ1-4; 7 bases align to TRBD1. The CDR3 runs to 15 residues. Germline assignment: CDR1 MGHDK and CDR2 SYGVNS. V lost 3 bases and J lost 5; bases outside the gene matches: 6. CDR3 region: CASSELRGQNEKLFF. The CDR3 DNA sequence: TGTGCCAGCAGTGAGCTAAGGGGGCAGAATGAAAAACTGTTTTTT.

The chain employs TRBV4-3 and TRBJ2-1; possible D gene TRBD2, 6 bases. V was clipped by 3 bases and J by 0 bases, with 15 bases between them. The CDR3 consists of 17 residues. Germline V gives CDR1 LGHNA, CDR2 YSLEER. The CDR3 nucleotides are TGCGCCAGCAGCCACGTCGGCGTAGCGGACTCCTACAATGAGCAGTTCTTC. Translation gives CASSHVGVADSYNEQFF.

V and J are TRBV9 and TRBJ2-1; 11 bases map to TRBD2. With 0 bases clipped from V and 6 bases from J, the junction kept 8 bases outside the gene matches. This CDR3 contains 17 residues. The germline V gene has CDR1 SGDLS and CDR2 YYNGEE. Here the CDR3 reads CASSVGSASGGPNEQFF. In DNA form, the CDR3 reads TGTGCCAGCAGCGTAGGGTCTGCTAGCGGGGGGCCCAATGAGCAGTTCTTC. The whole variable domain, remainder taken from reference TRBV9 and TRBJ2-1, is DSGVTQTPKHLITATGQRVTLRCSPRSGDLSVYWYQQSLDQGLQFLIQYYNGEERAKGNILERFSAQQFPDLHSELNLSSLELGDSALYFCASSVGSASGGPNEQFFGPGTRLTVL.

This sequence joins TRBV28 and TRBJ2-1; 7 nucleotides match TRBD2. CDR3 length: 16 residues. Germline V lookup: CDR1 MDHEN, CDR2 SYDVKM. V was clipped by 6 bases and J by 0 bases; unmatched bases: 8. CDR3 region: CASSTGGFSSYNEQFF. The DNA of the CDR3 is TGTGCCAGCAGCACGGGGGGTTTTAGCTCCTACAATGAGCAGTTCTTC.

The gene calls are TRBV2 and TRBJ2-2; 7 bases line up with TRBD1. The CDR3 length is 13 residues. Germline V gene data show CDR1 as SNHLY and CDR2 as FYNNEI. V gave up 6 bases and J gave up 4 bases; unmatched junction bases: 2. CDR3: CASSTGATGELFF. In DNA, the CDR3 is TGTGCCAGCAGCACAGGGGCCACCGGGGAGCTGTTTTTT.

Written as DNA, the CDR3 is TGTGCCAGCTCACCACCTGAAGGAGGCTATGGCTACACCTTC. The encoded protein is CASSPPEGGYGYTF. The chain employs TRBV18 and TRBJ1-2, with D uncertain. Trimming took 0 bases from V and 4 from J, leaving 9 bases between them. The V gene's germline CDR1 is KGHSH and CDR2 LQKENI. This CDR3 spans 14 amino acids.

The chain is built from TRBV5-1 and TRBJ2-7; 9 nucleotides align to TRBD1. CDR1 is SGHRS, CDR2 YFSETQ, per germline. Germline trimming cut 4 bases from V and 4 bases from J; bases unmatched to any gene: 6. This CDR3 region has 14 residues. CDR3 loop: CASSLAGTGYEQYF. DNA for the CDR3: TGCGCCAGCAGCCTGGCCGGGACAGGGTACGAGCAGTACTTC.

This clone appeared a few times. The chain combines TRBV5-5 with TRBJ1-2; D not certain. The CDR3 totals 13 residues. The germline V gene has CDR1 SGHKS and CDR2 YYEKEE (reference sequence). Trimming pared 0 bases from V and 3 bases from J, leaving 6 bases between. CDR3 residues: CASSLELYYGYTF. The CDR3 DNA follows: TGTGCCAGCAGCTTGGAGCTCTACTATGGCTACACCTTC. The variable domain in full, with the rest retrieved from reference TRBV5-5 and TRBJ1-2, is DAGVTQSPTHLIKTRGQQVTLRCSPISGHKSVSWYQQVLGQGPQFIFQYYEKEERGRGNFPDRFSARQFPNYSSELNVNALLLGDSALYLCASSLELYYGYTFGSGTRLTVV.

The chain recombines TRBV10-3 with TRBJ2-1; 14 bases map to TRBD2. With V trimmed by 0 bases and J by 9 bases, 4 bases remained unmatched. Germline CDR1 and CDR2: ENHRY and SYGVKD. This CDR3 is built from 16 residues. CDR3 in amino acids: CAISESGLAGGGEQFF. CDR3 DNA: TGTGCCATCAGTGAGTCAGGACTAGCGGGGGGCGGTGAGCAGTTCTTC.